The 8 T cell receptor beta chains listed next were all sequenced from one sample in a study of T cells after yellow fever vaccination. TCRdb reanalysed the 5' RACE reads using MiXCR and keeps one entry per CDR3 protein. The sample gives under 400,000 distinct CDR3 sequences, under 15% of which show up once; roughly 3.1% is in the top ten. The material sequenced was CD4+ T cells sorted from PBMCs, taken 15 days after the yellow fever booster vaccination. Receptor source: a young man who received the YFV17D yellow fever vaccine.

The J gene is TRBJ2-1, the V gene TRBV7-9; the D gene could be TRBD1 or TRBD2 (5 bases each). From germline, CDR1 is SEHNR and CDR2 FQNEAQ (reference sequence). The germline V and J ends were trimmed by 1 base and 7 bases, with 11 bases remaining between them. This CDR3 is built from 14 residues. The CDR3 here is CASSLVGVVNEQFF. CDR3 nucleotides: TGTGCCAGCAGCTTAGTGGGGGTAGTGAATGAGCAGTTCTTC.

This clonotype was detected a few times. The chain uses TRBV5-1 and TRBJ2-5; D uncertain. The CDR3 extends over 13 amino acids. Germline loops: CDR1 SGHRS, CDR2 YFSETQ. V dropped 6 bases and J dropped 0 bases, with 9 bases sitting between them. CDR3 region: CASKSGYQETQYF. The CDR3, as DNA: TGCGCCAGCAAGTCTGGTTACCAAGAGACCCAGTACTTC.

Ten or more counts support this clonotype. The chain is built from TRBV15 and TRBJ2-3; D may be TRBD1 (6 bases). The CDR3 loop spans 14 amino acids. Per germline, CDR1 LNHNV and CDR2 YYDKDF (reference sequence). Between the trimmed V and J ends, which lost 0 bases and 3 bases, there was a span of 7 bases. CDR3 nucleotides: TGTGCCACCAGCAGAGATCAGGGGACAGATACGCAGTATTTT. Translation: CATSRDQGTDTQYF.

This clonotype has only a few counts. The genes are TRBV7-2 and TRBJ2-3; 10 bases line up with TRBD1. The CDR3 consists of 16 residues. Germline loops: CDR1 SGHTA, CDR2 FQGNSA. With 6 bases clipped from V and 5 bases from J, the junction kept 11 bases outside the gene matches. The CDR3 spells CASRLVGTGVLDTQYF. In DNA form, the CDR3 reads TGTGCCAGCAGGCTGGTCGGGACAGGGGTTTTAGATACGCAGTATTTT. Full variable domain (outside the CDR3, taken from reference TRBV7-2 and TRBJ2-3): GAGVSQSPSNKVTEKGKDVELRCDPISGHTALYWYRQSLGQGLEFLIYFQGNSAPDKSGLPSDRFSAERTGGSVSTLTIQRTQQEDSAVYLCASRLVGTGVLDTQYFGPGTRLTVL.

This clonotype was observed a handful of times. V usage is TRBV7-3 and J usage is TRBJ1-2, with 7 bases aligning to TRBD1. The CDR3 extends over 14 amino acids. The ends lost 0 bases at V and 8 bases at J; junction bases unmatched: 6. The germline V gene encodes CDR1 SGHTA and CDR2 FQGTGA. CDR3 sequence reads: CASSLTTGREGYTF. The DNA of the CDR3 is TGTGCCAGCAGCTTAACGACAGGGCGGGAGGGCTACACCTTC.

This clonotype has a handful of counts. The CDR3 spells CASSLEPSAYTF. The CDR3 DNA is TGTGCCAGCAGCTTAGAACCTTCAGCCTACACCTTC. This sequence joins TRBV7-2 and TRBJ1-2; D gene unclear. Germline V gives CDR1 SGHTA, CDR2 FQGNSA. This CDR3 has 12 residues. V was trimmed by 1 base and J by 10 bases, leaving 10 bases between them. Together with reference TRBV7-2 and TRBJ1-2, the CDR3 gives the full variable domain: GAGVSQSPSNKVTEKGKDVELRCDPISGHTALYWYRQSLGQGLEFLIYFQGNSAPDKSGLPSDRFSAERTGGSVSTLTIQRTQQEDSAVYLCASSLEPSAYTFGSGTRLTVV.

V and J are TRBV12-3 or TRBV12-4 and TRBJ2-5, with 8 bases fitting TRBD1. This CDR3 spans 14 amino acids. With V trimmed by 5 bases and J by 5 bases, 7 bases remained unmatched. This CDR3 reads CASSGDRSGETQYF. CDR3 sequence (DNA): TGTGCCAGCAGTGGGGACAGGAGCGGGGAGACCCAGTACTTC.

This clonotype was detected only a few times. The chain recombines TRBV4-1 with TRBJ1-5; TRBD1 agrees at 7 bases. CDR1 MGHRA and CDR2 YSYEKL come from the germline V gene. The trim removed 1 base at V and 0 bases at J, leaving 6 bases unmatched. CDR3 length equals 17 residues. The CDR3 reads CASSQGAQGNSNQPQHF. As DNA, the CDR3 is TGCGCCAGCAGCCAAGGGGCACAGGGGAATAGCAATCAGCCCCAGCATTTT.